This entry lists 21 T cell receptor beta chains sequenced from one sample in a study of blood T cell repertoires in COVID-19. Produced via immunoSEQ multiplex PCR; TCRdb's table is partial and in-frame only. This repertoire shows about 120,000 clones, 80% to 85% found once; its top ten account for 3.5% to 4.5%. What was sequenced was peripheral blood. The receptor set was obtained from a woman aged 45-65 years with acute or convalescent COVID-19.

This clone was found a few times. The chain joins TRBV4-2 to TRBJ2-7; D unclear. The CDR3 covers 12 residues. V lost 0 bases and J lost 7, with 7 bases in between. CDR1 is LGHNA and CDR2 is YNFKEQ in the germline V gene. The CDR3 protein is CASSQDQTEQYF. Written as DNA, the CDR3 is TGTGCCAGCAGCCAAGATCAAACAGAGCAGTACTTC.

The chain employs TRBV3-1 (or the pseudogene TRBV3-2) and TRBJ2-3, with TRBD2 matching over 13 bases. Germline V gene sequence: CDR1 LGHDT, CDR2 YNNKEL (reference sequence). This CDR3 is built from 14 residues. The V gene end was trimmed by 8 bases and the J gene end by 6 bases; junction bases not matched to a gene: 5. CDR3 DNA sequence: TGTGCCAGCGGACTAGCGGGAGTAGGGGATACGCAGTATTTT. Protein sequence: CASGLAGVGDTQYF.

This chain joins TRBV2 and TRBJ2-1; D gene unclear. V lost 4 bases and J 7 bases, leaving 14 bases between the germline ends. Germline values: CDR1 SNHLY, CDR2 FYNNEI. The CDR3 is 14 residues long. As DNA, the CDR3 is TGTGCCAGCAGTGGCGTATCTAGTAGGAATGAGCAGTTCTTC. This codes for CASSGVSSRNEQFF.

The chain is built from TRBV2 and TRBJ1-1; TRBD1 agrees at 11 bases. Germline CDR1 and CDR2: SNHLY and FYNNEI. J lost 1 base, V lost 5 bases, and 3 bases had no gene match. The CDR3 has 15 amino acids. CDR3 amino acids: CASSSGQGGNTEAFF. CDR3 nucleotide sequence: TGTGCCAGCAGTTCGGGACAGGGGGGGAACACTGAAGCTTTCTTT.

This clone showed up just a few times. This chain uses TRBV18 with TRBJ2-7; D perhaps matches TRBD2 (7 bases). The V gene lost 3 bases and the J gene lost 3 bases, with 15 bases spanning the gap. The CDR3 is 15 amino acids. Germline V lookup: CDR1 KGHSH, CDR2 LQKENI. For the CDR3, the DNA is TGTGCCAGCTCACCGCCAACGGGGGGCCTCTACGAGCAGTACTTC. Encoded protein: CASSPPTGGLYEQYF.

This clone was seen only a few times. Other DNA sequences within the sample encode an identical CDR3. The rearrangement uses TRBV3-1 (or the pseudogene TRBV3-2) and TRBJ1-1; D is uncertain. This CDR3 comprises 12 residues. The V end was cut by 3 bases, the J end by 5 bases, with 7 bases between. CDR1 LGHDT and CDR2 YNNKEL come from the germline V gene (reference sequence). The CDR3 coding sequence is TGTGCCAGCAGCCATAGTCGGACTGAAGCTTTCTTT. Translated, it gives CASSHSRTEAFF.

The chain recombines TRBV6-5 with TRBJ2-7, with D uncertain. The CDR3 is 14 residues long. CDR1 and CDR2 (germline): MNHEY, SVGAGI. V lost 6 bases, J lost 2 bases, and 14 bases lay in between. The DNA for the CDR3 is TGTGCCAGCAGCCACCATGGTTTAGCCTACGAGCAGTACTTC. Amino acid sequence: CASSHHGLAYEQYF.

This chain connects TRBV15 to TRBJ2-2, with 9 nucleotides matching TRBD2. CDR3 length: 16 amino acids. V dropped 0 bases and J dropped 5; count of bases not matched to a gene: 4. The germline V gene has CDR1 LNHNV and CDR2 YYDKDF (reference sequence). The CDR3 spells CATSREPSGKTGELFF. The CDR3 DNA is TGTGCCACCAGCAGAGAGCCTAGCGGGAAGACCGGGGAGCTGTTTTTT.

The rearrangement joins TRBV6-1 to TRBJ1-5; 8 nucleotides agree with TRBD1. The CDR3 is made up of 15 amino acids. CDR1 is MNHNS, CDR2 SASEGT, per germline. Trimming at V came to 3 bases and at J to 4 bases, leaving 5 bases not matched to a gene. The CDR3 is CASSDGQGRNQPQHF. CDR3 DNA sequence: TGTGCCAGCAGTGATGGACAGGGCAGGAATCAGCCCCAGCATTTT.

This clone was detected a few times. The V and J genes are TRBV6-1 and TRBJ1-5; D is possibly TRBD1 (5 bases). The V gene lost 0 bases and the J gene lost 4 bases, with 13 bases spanning the gap. Germline values: CDR1 MNHNS, CDR2 SASEGT. CDR3 length: 16 residues. CDR3 coding DNA: TGTGCCAGCAGTGAAGCGGCGGGACCCACAAATCAGCCCCAGCATTTT. This translates into CASSEAAGPTNQPQHF.

This clone is a singleton in its sample. The V gene is TRBV2, the J gene TRBJ2-7, with TRBD2 matching over 11 bases. From germline, CDR1 is SNHLY and CDR2 FYNNEI. This CDR3 is built from 14 residues. Trimming cost V 6 bases and J 7 bases; bases outside gene matches: 8. DNA of the CDR3: TGTGCCAGCAGCGGGACTAGCGGAATGGGGGAGCAGTACTTC. It translates to CASSGTSGMGEQYF.

The rearrangement links TRBV6-6 to TRBJ1-2; 8 bases fit TRBD1. J was trimmed by 7 bases and V by 6 bases; bases with no gene match: 7. CDR3 length: 13 amino acids. CDR1 is MNHNY and CDR2 is SVGAGI in the germline V gene (reference sequence). The CDR3 bases are TGTGCCAGCAGCCCCGGACAGGGAACTGGCTACACCTTC. Translating gives CASSPGQGTGYTF.

The chain has TRBV28 and TRBJ2-7; TRBD2 matches at 10 bases. Germline loops: CDR1 MDHEN, CDR2 SYDVKM. The CDR3 has 15 amino acids. The trim removed 1 base at V and 5 bases at J, leaving 5 bases unmatched. The CDR3 sequence is CASSLSRAGGDEQYF. In DNA form, the CDR3 reads TGTGCCAGCAGTTTATCGAGAGCGGGGGGGGACGAGCAGTACTTC.

V usage is TRBV30 and J usage is TRBJ1-6; D might be TRBD1 (6 bases). Germline values: CDR1 GTSNPN, CDR2 SVGIG (reference sequence). The V and J ends lost 6 bases and 5 bases respectively, with 17 bases between them. This CDR3 comprises 15 residues. CDR3 region: CACPLGGQNNSPLHF. In nucleotides, the CDR3 is TGTGCCTGTCCGCTCGGCGGACAGAATAATTCACCCCTCCACTTT.

This clone was seen just once. V is TRBV19 and J is TRBJ2-3, with 12 nucleotides matching TRBD2. Losses at the gene ends were 5 bases for V and 4 bases for J; bases not matched to a gene: 13. CDR1 is LNHDA and CDR2 is SQIVND in the germline V gene (reference sequence). The CDR3 is made up of 18 amino acids. CDR3 region: CASSRGLAGGPGADTQYF. For the CDR3, the DNA is TGTGCCAGTAGTCGAGGGCTAGCGGGAGGGCCCGGAGCAGATACGCAGTATTTT.

This chain connects TRBV7-9 to TRBJ1-2, with 7 positions matching TRBD1. The CDR3 is 14 residues long. The germline V gene has CDR1 SEHNR and CDR2 FQNEAQ (reference sequence). With V trimmed by 6 bases and J by 3 bases, 7 bases remained unmatched. CDR3 protein: CASRESDRDYGYTF. DNA of the CDR3: TGTGCCAGCAGAGAATCCGACAGGGACTATGGCTACACCTTC.

The chain carries TRBV3-1 (or the pseudogene TRBV3-2) and TRBJ2-5; no clear D. Germline CDR1 is LGHDT and CDR2 is YNNKEL (reference sequence). CDR3 length: 11 amino acids. Trimming shortened V by 4 bases and J by 7 bases, and 7 bases separated the two germline ends. For the CDR3, the DNA is TGTGCCAGCAGCCGCGCAGGGACCCAGTACTTC. Protein: CASSRAGTQYF.

This chain connects TRBV7-3 to TRBJ2-5, with D tentatively TRBD1 (5 bases). Trimming took 5 bases from V and 5 from J, leaving 18 bases between them. This CDR3 region has 15 residues. Germline V gene data show CDR1 as SGHTA and CDR2 as FQGTGA. CDR3 in amino acids: CASSPWGAVGETQYF. The CDR3 DNA reads as TGTGCCAGCAGCCCCTGGGGCGCGGTGGGGGAGACCCAGTACTTC.

The V gene is TRBV6-6, the J gene TRBJ2-1; 9 nucleotides align to TRBD2. V trimming: 5 bases; J trimming: 10 bases; junction bases outside the gene matches: 9. Germline V gene lookup returns CDR1 MNHNY and CDR2 SVGAGI (reference sequence). The length of the CDR3 is 14 residues. The CDR3 coding sequence is TGTGCCAGCAGTCGTAGACTAGCGGCTGAGGAGCAGTTCTTC. Translated, it gives CASSRRLAAEEQFF.

Only one count was recorded for this clone. The rearrangement links TRBV27 to TRBJ2-4; a possible D gene is TRBD2 (5 bases). Trimming shortened V by 8 bases and J by 0 bases, and 20 bases separated the two germline ends. The CDR3 runs to 17 residues. Germline V gene sequence: CDR1 MNHEY, CDR2 SMNVEV (reference sequence). The CDR3 DNA is TGTGCCAGCTCACCCGAGAGGACTTTACTAGCCAAAAACATTCAGTACTTC. Amino acids: CASSPERTLLAKNIQYF.

This clone was counted between two and nine times. The rearrangement links TRBV7-9 to TRBJ2-2; a possible D gene is TRBD2 (6 bases). The CDR3 runs 13 residues. V was trimmed by 11 bases and J by 3 bases, leaving 13 bases between them. CDR1 SEHNR and CDR2 FQNEAQ come from the germline V gene (reference sequence). CDR3 in amino acids: CAHTGTHTGELFF. CDR3 DNA sequence: TGTGCCCACACCGGGACTCACACCGGGGAGCTGTTTTTT. Full variable domain (outside the CDR3, taken from reference TRBV7-9 and TRBJ2-2): DTGVSQNPRHKITKRGQNVTFRCDPISEHNRLYWYRQTLGQGPEFLTYFQNEAQLEKSRLLSDRFSAERPKGSFSTLEIQRTEQGDSAMYLCAHTGTHTGELFFGEGSRLTVL.